This T cell receptor (beta chain) was observed in a study of T cell changes during pregnancy in multiple sclerosis. This clone was detected once. Repertoires were generated with immunoSEQ multiplex PCR, while TCRdb's copy carries only in-frame clones and drops some. The repertoire consists of some 48,000 clones, with approximately 96% occurring once and the leading ten covering under 0.9%. The CDR3 runs 15 residues. Per germline, CDR1 MNHNS and CDR2 SASEGT. The germline V and J ends were trimmed by 2 bases and 6 bases, with 14 bases remaining between them. Sequences were derived from peripheral blood, sampled in the second trimester of pregnancy. This chain joins TRBV6-1 and TRBJ2-1; D is perhaps TRBD2 (5 bases). The clonotype was recovered from a female donor with multiple sclerosis, enrolled in a pregnancy study. CDR3 loop: CASSETTTIGNEQFF. In DNA, the CDR3 is TGTGCCAGCAGTGAAACGACGACTATAGGCAATGAGCAGTTCTTC.